A selection of T cell receptor beta chains follows, all from one sample in a study of beta chain features in type 1 diabetes. Clones were read by immunoSEQ multiplex PCR, and TCRdb kept only the in-frame ones, dropping some. Among 350,000 to 450,000 clones, less than 15% were seen once, and the ten largest hold roughly 0.017%. The sequencing input was naive CD4+ T cells from blood. These receptors were obtained from a woman between 18 and 30 years old in good health. Both conserved end residues are part of each CDR3. D genes are given only for firm matches. Expanded clones are given a class, and other clones once, few, many or no size at all.

j_call d_call clone_size v_call cdr3_nt cdr3_aa
TRBJ2-4 . few TRBV5-4 TGTGCCAGCAGTTCCTCGGGCATTCAGTACTTC CASSSSGIQYF
TRBJ2-2 TRBD2 few TRBV29-1 TGCAGCGTCGCGCTAGCGGGAGCATCCGGGGAGCTGTTTTTT CSVALAGASGELFF
TRBJ1-5 . . TRBV30 TGTGCCTGGAGTAGGCAGGGCAATCAGCCCCAGCATTTT CAWSRQGNQPQHF
TRBJ2-5 TRBD1 . TRBV13 TGTGCCAGCAGCACTCCGACAGGGGCGGAGACCCAGTACTTC CASSTPTGAETQYF
TRBJ2-3 . . TRBV5-1 TGCGCCAGCAGCTTGTCTCTAGCGAGGCCAGATACGCAGTATTTT CASSLSLARPDTQYF
TRBJ2-5 . few TRBV15 TGTGCCACCAGCAGGGGGGAAGTGGCGGGGCCCCAAGAGACCCAGTACTTC CATSRGEVAGPQETQYF
TRBJ2-7 . . TRBV18 TGTGCCAGCTCACCAGGACAGCCCGCCTACGAGCAGTACTTC CASSPGQPAYEQYF
TRBJ2-1 TRBD2 few TRBV5-4 TGTGCCAGCAGCTGGAGCGGGAGCCGAAATGAGCAGTTCTTC CASSWSGSRNEQFF
TRBJ1-2 . . TRBV6-5 TGTGCCAGCAGTTACGAGGGATCAGTGTCCCGTGGCTACACCTTC CASSYEGSVSRGYTF
TRBJ2-1 TRBD1 . TRBV2 TGTGCCAGCAGTGACAGGACAGGATTTTACAATGAGCAGTTCTTC CASSDRTGFYNEQFF
TRBJ2-7 TRBD2 few TRBV30 TGTGCTTGGAATAGCGGGGGACCCTACGAGCAGTACTTC CAWNSGGPYEQYF
TRBJ2-7 TRBD2 few TRBV28 TGTGCCAGCACTTACCCGGCTAGCGGAACCTACGAGCAGTACTTC CASTYPASGTYEQYF
TRBJ2-1 . few TRBV4-1 TGCGCCAGCAGCCAAGGATTGTTGGCAGGGGTTTTTAATGAGCAGTTCTTC CASSQGLLAGVFNEQFF
TRBJ2-1 TRBD2 . TRBV7-3 TGTGCCAGCAGCCAAGGACTAGCGGGAAACAATGAGCAGTTCTTC CASSQGLAGNNEQFF
TRBJ2-1 TRBD2 . TRBV30 TGTGCCTGGACTTGGACTAGCGGTTCCTACAATGAGCAGTTCTTC CAWTWTSGSYNEQFF
TRBJ2-1 TRBD2 few TRBV10-3 TGTGCCATCAGTGAGTCCTCGGGGGGGAATGAGCAGTTCTTC CAISESSGGNEQFF
TRBJ1-1 . few TRBV29-1 TGCAGCGTTGTTGGCTGGACTGAAGCTTTCTTT CSVVGWTEAFF
TRBJ1-5 . . TRBV28 TGTGCCAGCAGTTTATACAGGAATCAGCCCCAGCATTTT CASSLYRNQPQHF
TRBJ2-7 TRBD2 . TRBV7-9 TGTGCCAGCAGCTTAGAAGGGACTAGCGGGATGGACGAGCAGTACTTC CASSLEGTSGMDEQYF
TRBJ1-1 . few TRBV20-1 TGCAGTGCTCCCAAACGAGATGAAGCTTTCTTT CSAPKRDEAFF
TRBJ1-2 . few TRBV5-1 TGCGCCAGCAGCTTGGAGACAGGCCCAGCTAACTATGGCTACACCTTC CASSLETGPANYGYTF
TRBJ2-7 . . TRBV7-6 TGTGCCAGCAGCTTAGCGATCAGACAGTGGAACGAGCAGTACTTC CASSLAIRQWNEQYF
TRBJ2-1 TRBD1 few TRBV7-9 TGTGCCAGCAGCACCCGACAGGGGGGATCCTACAATGAGCAGTTCTTC CASSTRQGGSYNEQFF
TRBJ2-1 TRBD1 . TRBV29-1 TGCAGCGCCGAGGGACAGGGGTATAGACGAGCCTACAATGAGCAGTTCTTC CSAEGQGYRRAYNEQFF
TRBJ2-1 TRBD2 . TRBV28 TGTGCCAGCAGTTTTGGCGGGAGCGATGAGCAGTTCTTC CASSFGGSDEQFF
TRBJ2-3 . few TRBV25-1 TGTGCCAGCAAAGGGGAAAATACGCAGTATTTT CASKGENTQYF
TRBJ2-1 . few TRBV5-1 TGCGCCAGCTGCTACGGGAGTTCCTCCTACAATGAGCAGTTCTTC CASCYGSSSYNEQFF
TRBJ1-5 . . TRBV19 TGTGCCAGCAGAGGAAAGTCCTATAGCAATCAGCCCCAGCATTTT CASRGKSYSNQPQHF
TRBJ2-3 TRBD1 few TRBV29-1 TGCAGCGTTTCAACGGGACAGGGGACAGATACGCAGTATTTT CSVSTGQGTDTQYF
TRBJ1-1 . few TRBV30 TGTGCCTGGAGCGTTGGGCCGATCAACACTGAAGCTTTCTTT CAWSVGPINTEAFF
TRBJ2-7 TRBD1 . TRBV28 TGTGCCAGCACCGGACAGGTACCCTACGAGCAGTACTTC CASTGQVPYEQYF
TRBJ2-7 TRBD2 . TRBV7-9 TGTGCCAGCAGCTTAGGGGCCACTGCGGGGGACTACGAGCAGTACTTC CASSLGATAGDYEQYF
TRBJ1-2 . few TRBV6-1 TGTGCCAGCAGCCCACAGGGATCGGGCTACACCTTC CASSPQGSGYTF
TRBJ1-1 . . TRBV30 TGTGCCTGGACTTTGGGGGGGAACACTGAAGCTTTCTTT CAWTLGGNTEAFF
TRBJ1-1 TRBD1 few TRBV23-1 TGCGCCAGCAGTCCATGGGACAGGGGAATACGGAGCACTGAAGCTTTCTTT CASSPWDRGIRSTEAFF
TRBJ2-3 TRBD2 few TRBV29-1 TGCAGCTTCAGTCGACTAGCGGAACGCACAGATACGCAGTATTTT CSFSRLAERTDTQYF
TRBJ2-1 . few TRBV30 TGTGCCTGGGAGTGGGCTGGGAATGAGCAGTTCTTC CAWEWAGNEQFF
TRBJ1-1 . few TRBV27 TGTGCCAGCAGTTTGACAGGAACGATGAACACTGAAGCTTTCTTT CASSLTGTMNTEAFF
TRBJ2-1 . few TRBV15 TGTGCCACCAGCAGCCTACCGCCGGGGATTAACAATGAGCAGTTCTTC CATSSLPPGINNEQFF
TRBJ2-7 . few TRBV28 TGTGCCAGCAGTTTTGGGCACTCTTTCTCCTACGAGCAGTACTTC CASSFGHSFSYEQYF
TRBJ2-1 . few TRBV7-2 TGTGCCAGCAGCCAGATGTTGGTTCGGGGCTCCTACAATGAGCAGTTCTTC CASSQMLVRGSYNEQFF
TRBJ2-4 . . TRBV28 TGTGCCAGCAGTTTGGCGGGGGCCAAAAACATTCAGTACTTC CASSLAGAKNIQYF
TRBJ2-1 . few TRBV11-2 TGTGCCAGCAGCTTAGGGGAGAGCTCCTACAATGAGCAGTTCTTC CASSLGESSYNEQFF
TRBJ2-1 TRBD2 . TRBV9 TGTGCCAGCAGCGTCGGGACTAGCGGTAACAATGAGCAGTTCTTC CASSVGTSGNNEQFF
TRBJ2-3 . . TRBV30 TGTGCCTGGAGTCCTGTAGATACGCAGTATTTT CAWSPVDTQYF
TRBJ1-1 . . TRBV29-1 TGCAGCGCCGAGTCGGGGTACACTGAAGCTTTCTTT CSAESGYTEAFF
TRBJ1-5 . . TRBV12-5 TGTGCTAGTGTACACTCGACAGCGAACCTTAGCAATCAGCCCCAGCATTTT CASVHSTANLSNQPQHF
TRBJ1-2 . . TRBV28 TGTGCCAGCAGTTTCGGGGGGCACTATGGCTACACCTTC CASSFGGHYGYTF
TRBJ2-3 . . TRBV5-4 TGTGCCAGCAGCTCTGGGAGCCCCTCCCTGGGCACAGATACGCAGTATTTT CASSSGSPSLGTDTQYF
TRBJ2-7 . . TRBV6-6 TGTGCCAGCAGTCGACAGGACCCCTACGAGCAGTACTTC CASSRQDPYEQYF
TRBJ2-7 . few TRBV5-1 TGCGCCAGCAGCTTAACGACAGGAAAGTACTACGAGCAGTACTTC CASSLTTGKYYEQYF
TRBJ1-2 TRBD1 few TRBV28 TGTGCCATCGGGGGGGGACAGGGCTATGGCTACACCTTC CAIGGGQGYGYTF